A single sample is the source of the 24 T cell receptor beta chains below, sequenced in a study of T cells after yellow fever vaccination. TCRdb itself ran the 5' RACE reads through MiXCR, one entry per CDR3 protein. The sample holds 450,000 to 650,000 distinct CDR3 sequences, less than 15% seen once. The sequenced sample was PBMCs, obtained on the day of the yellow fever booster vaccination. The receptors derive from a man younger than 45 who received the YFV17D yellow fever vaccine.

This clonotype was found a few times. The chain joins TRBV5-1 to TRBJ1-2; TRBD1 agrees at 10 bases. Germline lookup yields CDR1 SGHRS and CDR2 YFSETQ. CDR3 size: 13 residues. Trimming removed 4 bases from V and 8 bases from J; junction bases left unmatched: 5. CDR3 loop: CASSLRDRGGYTF. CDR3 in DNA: TGCGCCAGCAGCCTCCGGGACAGGGGAGGCTACACCTTC.

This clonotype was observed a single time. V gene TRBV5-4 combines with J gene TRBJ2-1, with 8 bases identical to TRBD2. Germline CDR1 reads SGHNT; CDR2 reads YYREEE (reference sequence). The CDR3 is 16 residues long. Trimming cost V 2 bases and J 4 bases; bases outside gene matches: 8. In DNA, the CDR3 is TGTGCCAGCAGCTTAACTAGCGGAAATATTTACAATGAGCAGTTCTTC. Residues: CASSLTSGNIYNEQFF.

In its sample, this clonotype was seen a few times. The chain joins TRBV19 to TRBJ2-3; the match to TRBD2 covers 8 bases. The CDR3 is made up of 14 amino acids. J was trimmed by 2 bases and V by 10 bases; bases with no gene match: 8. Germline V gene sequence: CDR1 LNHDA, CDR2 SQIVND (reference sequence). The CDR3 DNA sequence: TGTGCCACCCGGCGGGAGGTTATCACAGATACGCAGTATTTT. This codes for CATRREVITDTQYF.

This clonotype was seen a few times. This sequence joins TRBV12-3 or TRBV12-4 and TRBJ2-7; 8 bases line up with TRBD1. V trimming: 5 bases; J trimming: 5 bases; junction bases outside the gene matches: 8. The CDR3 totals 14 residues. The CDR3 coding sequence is TGTGCCAGCAGTCTTCGGACAGGGCTGGACGAGCAGTACTTC. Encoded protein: CASSLRTGLDEQYF.

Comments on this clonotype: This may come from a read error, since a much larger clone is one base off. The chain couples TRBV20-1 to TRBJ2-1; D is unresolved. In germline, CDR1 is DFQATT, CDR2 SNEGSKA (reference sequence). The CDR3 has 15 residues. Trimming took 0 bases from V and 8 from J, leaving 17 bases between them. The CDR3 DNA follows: TGCAGTGCTAGAGATATTGTAACGGGTATGGATGAGCAGTTCTTC. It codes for CSARDIVTGMDEQFF.

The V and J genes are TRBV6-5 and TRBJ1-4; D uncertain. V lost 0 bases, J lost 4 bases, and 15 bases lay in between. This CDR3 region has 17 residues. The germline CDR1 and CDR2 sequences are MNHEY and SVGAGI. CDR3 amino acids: CASSYSLDRLFNEKLFF. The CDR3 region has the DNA TGTGCCAGCAGTTACTCGCTCGATCGCCTTTTTAATGAAAAACTGTTTTTT.

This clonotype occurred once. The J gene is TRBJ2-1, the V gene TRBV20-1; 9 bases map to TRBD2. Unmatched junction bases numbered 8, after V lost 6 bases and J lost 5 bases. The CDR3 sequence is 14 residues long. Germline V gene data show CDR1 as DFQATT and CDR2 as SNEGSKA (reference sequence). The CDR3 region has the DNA TGCAGTGCCCTTAGCGGGAGTGATAACAATGAGCAGTTCTTC. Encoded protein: CSALSGSDNNEQFF.

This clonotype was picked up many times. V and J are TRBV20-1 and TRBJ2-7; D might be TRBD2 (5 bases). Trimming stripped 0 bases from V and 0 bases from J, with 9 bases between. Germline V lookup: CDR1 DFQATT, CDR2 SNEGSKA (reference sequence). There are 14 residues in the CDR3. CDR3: CSARDVRDSYEQYF. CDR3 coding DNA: TGCAGTGCTAGAGATGTCCGGGACTCCTACGAGCAGTACTTC.

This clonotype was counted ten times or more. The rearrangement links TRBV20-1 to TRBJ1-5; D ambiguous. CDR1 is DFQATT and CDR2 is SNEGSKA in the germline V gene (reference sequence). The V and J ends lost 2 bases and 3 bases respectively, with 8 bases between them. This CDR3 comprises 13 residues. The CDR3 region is CSARTAFNQPQHF. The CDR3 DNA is TGCAGTGCTAGAACAGCATTCAATCAGCCCCAGCATTTT.

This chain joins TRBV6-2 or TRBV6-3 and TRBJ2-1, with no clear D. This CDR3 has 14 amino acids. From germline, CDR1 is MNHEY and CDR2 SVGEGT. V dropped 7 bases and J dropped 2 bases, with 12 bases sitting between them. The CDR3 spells CASNRLGPYNEQFF. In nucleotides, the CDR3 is TGTGCCAGCAATCGGCTAGGCCCCTACAATGAGCAGTTCTTC.

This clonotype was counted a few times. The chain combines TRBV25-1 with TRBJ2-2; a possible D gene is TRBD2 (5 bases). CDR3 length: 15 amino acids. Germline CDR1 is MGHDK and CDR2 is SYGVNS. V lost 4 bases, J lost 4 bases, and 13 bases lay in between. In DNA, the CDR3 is TGTGCCAGCAGTGGTCCCGGGGTTGGCACCGGGGAGCTGTTTTTT. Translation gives CASSGPGVGTGELFF.

This chain's CDR3 is CASDSGLAGEEQYF. DNA of the CDR3: TGCGCCAGCGACTCGGGACTAGCGGGAGAGGAGCAGTACTTC. The chain employs TRBV10-2 and TRBJ2-7; 14 bases fit TRBD2. Trimming removed 8 bases from V and 7 bases from J; junction bases left unmatched: 7. This CDR3 comprises 14 residues. Per germline, CDR1 WSHSY and CDR2 SAAADI.

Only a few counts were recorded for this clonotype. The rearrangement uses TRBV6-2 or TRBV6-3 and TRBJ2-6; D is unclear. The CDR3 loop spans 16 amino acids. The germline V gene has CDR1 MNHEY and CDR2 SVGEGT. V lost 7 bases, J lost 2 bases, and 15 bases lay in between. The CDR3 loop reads CASIKPGFPGANVLTF. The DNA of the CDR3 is TGTGCCAGCATCAAACCGGGTTTCCCTGGGGCCAACGTCCTGACTTTC.

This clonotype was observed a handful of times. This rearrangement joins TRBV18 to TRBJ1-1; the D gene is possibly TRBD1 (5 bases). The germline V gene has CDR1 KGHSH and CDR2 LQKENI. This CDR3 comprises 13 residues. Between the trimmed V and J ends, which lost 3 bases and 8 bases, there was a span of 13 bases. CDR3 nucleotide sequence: TGTGCCAGCTCACCTTATCAGGGATCCGAAGCTTTCTTT. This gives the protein CASSPYQGSEAFF.

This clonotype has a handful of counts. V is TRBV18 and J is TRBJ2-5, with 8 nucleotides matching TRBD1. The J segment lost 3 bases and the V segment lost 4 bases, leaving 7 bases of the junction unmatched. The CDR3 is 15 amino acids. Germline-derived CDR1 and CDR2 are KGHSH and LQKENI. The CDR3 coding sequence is TGTGCCAGCTCACGGAGGACAGGGATGGAAGAGACCCAGTACTTC. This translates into CASSRRTGMEETQYF.

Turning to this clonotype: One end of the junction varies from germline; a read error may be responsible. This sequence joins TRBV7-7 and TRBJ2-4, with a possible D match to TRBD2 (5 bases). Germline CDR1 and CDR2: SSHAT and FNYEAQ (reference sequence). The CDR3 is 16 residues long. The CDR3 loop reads CASSLGTGLAKNIQYF. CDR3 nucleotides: TGTGCTAGCAGCTTAGGAACGGGGTTAGCCAAAAACATTCAGTACTTC.

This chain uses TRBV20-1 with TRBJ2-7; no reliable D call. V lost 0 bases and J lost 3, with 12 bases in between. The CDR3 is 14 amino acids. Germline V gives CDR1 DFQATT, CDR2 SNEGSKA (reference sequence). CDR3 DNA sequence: TGCAGTGCTAGAGATGATGCCCTGGGCTACGAGCAGTACTTC. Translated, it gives CSARDDALGYEQYF.

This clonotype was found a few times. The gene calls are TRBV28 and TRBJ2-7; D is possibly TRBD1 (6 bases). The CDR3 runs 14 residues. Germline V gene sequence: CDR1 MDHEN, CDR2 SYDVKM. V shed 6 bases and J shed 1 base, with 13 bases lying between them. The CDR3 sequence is CASSGQHGSYEQYF. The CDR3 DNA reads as TGTGCCAGCAGCGGACAGCATGGATCCTACGAGCAGTACTTC.

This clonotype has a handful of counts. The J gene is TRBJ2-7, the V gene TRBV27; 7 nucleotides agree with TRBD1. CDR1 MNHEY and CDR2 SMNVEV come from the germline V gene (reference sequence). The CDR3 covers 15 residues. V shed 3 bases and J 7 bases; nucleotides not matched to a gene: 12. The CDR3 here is CASSLAGTALREQYF. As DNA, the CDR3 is TGTGCCAGCAGTTTGGCCGGGACAGCACTACGGGAGCAGTACTTC.

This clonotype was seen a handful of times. The CDR3 loop is CAISATGPFSNQPQHF. The DNA for the CDR3 is TGTGCCATCAGTGCGACAGGGCCGTTCTCCAATCAGCCCCAGCATTTT. The chain joins TRBV10-3 to TRBJ1-5; 7 nucleotides match TRBD1. After removal of 4 bases from V and 3 bases from J, the junction contained 9 bases not matched to a gene. CDR1 and CDR2 from the germline V gene are ENHRY and SYGVKD. The CDR3 runs 16 residues.

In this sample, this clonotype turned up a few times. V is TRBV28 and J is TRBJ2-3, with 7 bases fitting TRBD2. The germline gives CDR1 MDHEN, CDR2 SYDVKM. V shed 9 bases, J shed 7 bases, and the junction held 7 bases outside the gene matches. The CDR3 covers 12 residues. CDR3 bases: TGTGCCAGTATGGGACTAACCAATACGCAGTATTTT. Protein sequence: CASMGLTNTQYF.

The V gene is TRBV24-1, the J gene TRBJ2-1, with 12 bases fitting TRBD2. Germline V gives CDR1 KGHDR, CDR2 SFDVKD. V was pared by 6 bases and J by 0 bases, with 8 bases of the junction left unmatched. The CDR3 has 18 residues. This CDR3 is CATSRTSGTLSSYNEQFF. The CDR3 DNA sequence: TGTGCCACCAGTCGGACTAGCGGGACCCTTAGCTCCTACAATGAGCAGTTCTTC.

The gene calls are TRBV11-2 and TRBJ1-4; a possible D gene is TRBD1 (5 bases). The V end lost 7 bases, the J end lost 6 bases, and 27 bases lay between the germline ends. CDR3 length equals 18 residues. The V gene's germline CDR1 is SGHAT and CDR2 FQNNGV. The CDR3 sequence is CASTVNPTHMGTDEKLFF. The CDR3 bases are TGTGCCAGCACCGTTAACCCCACGCATATGGGGACGGATGAAAAACTGTTTTTT.

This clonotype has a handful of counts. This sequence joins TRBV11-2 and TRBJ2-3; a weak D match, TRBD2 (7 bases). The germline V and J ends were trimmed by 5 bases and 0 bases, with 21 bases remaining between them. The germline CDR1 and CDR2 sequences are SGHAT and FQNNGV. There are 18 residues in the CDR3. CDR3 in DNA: TGTGCCAGCAGCCTTTGGGCTGGGGGGGCGGGTAGCACAGATACGCAGTATTTT. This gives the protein CASSLWAGGAGSTDTQYF.